This entry lists 19 T cell receptor beta chains sequenced from one sample in a study of post-analysis software for immune sequencing data. Antigens of these TCRs are unknown. The authors incorporated unique molecular identifiers into the TCR beta cDNA libraries. Using its own MiXCR run on the PCR reads, TCRdb lists one record per CDR3 protein. The profile shows approximately 260,000 distinct CDR3 sequences, 36% of them singletons. Study observations and caveats: There were five TRBV segments more frequent in patients than controls, and TRBV5-6, TRBV5-1 and TRBV20-1 were among them.

Sequenced sample: blood. These receptors were obtained from a girl aged 10 to 17 with multiple sclerosis.

Comments on this clonotype: A junction end diverges from the germline sequence, so it may reflect a read error. The chain uses TRBV5-1 and TRBJ2-1, with D maybe TRBD1 (6 bases). The germline V gene encodes CDR1 SGHRS and CDR2 YFSETQ. The length of the CDR3 is 17 residues. The CDR3 here is CAGSWAMDRSSYNEQFF. CDR3 DNA: TGCGCCGGCAGCTGGGCGATGGACAGAAGCTCCTACAATGAGCAGTTCTTC. Filled out from reference TRBV5-1 and TRBJ2-1, the complete variable domain reads KAGVTQTPRYLIKTRGQQVTLSCSPISGHRSVSWYQQTPGQGLQFLFEYFSETQRNKGNFPGRFSGRQFSNSRSEMNVSTLELGDSALYLCAGSWAMDRSSYNEQFFGPGTRLTVL.

V gene TRBV28 combines with J gene TRBJ2-6, with D tentatively TRBD2 (6 bases). CDR3 length: 17 amino acids. V gave up 7 bases and J gave up 2 bases, with 18 bases separating them. Germline V gene lookup returns CDR1 MDHEN and CDR2 SYDVKM. The CDR3 coding sequence is TGTGCCAGCAATAGGAGGGGCGCAGTAGCTGGGGCCAACGTCCTGACTTTC. It encodes CASNRRGAVAGANVLTF.

This clonotype was detected ten times or more. The rearrangement links TRBV4-1 to TRBJ1-2; D may be TRBD1 (5 bases). Germline loops: CDR1 MGHRA, CDR2 YSYEKL. The CDR3 loop spans 16 amino acids. The ends were cut back, 2 bases at V and 0 bases at J, with 13 bases in the middle. This chain's CDR3 is CASSQPSRGANYGYTF. CDR3 sequence (DNA): TGCGCCAGCAGCCAACCCTCTCGAGGGGCTAACTATGGCTACACCTTC.

This clonotype showed up just a few times. This chain joins TRBV9 and TRBJ2-3, with 10 nucleotides matching TRBD2. The CDR3 sequence is 16 residues long. The germline gives CDR1 SGDLS, CDR2 YYNGEE. Unmatched junction bases numbered 6, after V lost 2 bases and J lost 3 bases. The CDR3 loop reads CASSVVAGGSTDTQYF. DNA for the CDR3: TGTGCCAGCAGCGTGGTAGCGGGGGGTTCGACAGATACGCAGTATTTT.

The sample holds many counts of this clonotype. The chain couples TRBV28 to TRBJ2-3; either TRBD1 or TRBD2 may supply D (5 bases each). The germline CDR1 and CDR2 sequences are MDHEN and SYDVKM. The CDR3 contains 15 residues. V shed 3 bases and J shed 5 bases, with 15 bases lying between them. The CDR3 DNA reads as TGTGCCAGCAGTTTCCTCCAGGGAGAGGTAGATACGCAGTATTTT. It encodes CASSFLQGEVDTQYF. The full variable domain, completed using reference TRBV28 and TRBJ2-3, is DVKVTQSSRYLVKRTGEKVFLECVQDMDHENMFWYRQDPGLGLRLIYFSYDVKMKEKGDIPEGYSVSREKKERFSLILESASTNQTSMYLCASSFLQGEVDTQYFGPGTRLTVL.

This clonotype was recorded a few times. The V gene is TRBV20-1, the J gene TRBJ2-2; D is ambiguous. Per the germline V gene, CDR1 is DFQATT and CDR2 is SNEGSKA (reference sequence). The CDR3 spans 13 residues. The V and J ends lost 6 bases and 7 bases respectively, with 15 bases between them. CDR3 coding DNA: TGCAGTGCGGCCCGGGTCATGGGCGGGGAGCTGTTTTTT. This sequence encodes CSAARVMGGELFF.

This clonotype was seen many times. The chain carries TRBV27 and TRBJ1-6, with TRBD1 matching 8 bases. The J segment lost 7 bases and the V segment lost 5 bases, leaving 4 bases of the junction unmatched. CDR3 length: 14 amino acids. Germline V gene lookup returns CDR1 MNHEY and CDR2 SMNVEV (reference sequence). The CDR3 is CASSVRGRNSPLHF. DNA of the CDR3: TGTGCCAGCAGTGTCAGGGGGCGGAATTCACCCCTCCACTTT.

This clonotype was counted a few times. The rearrangement uses TRBV7-9 and TRBJ1-6; 7 bases match TRBD1. The trim removed 5 bases at V and 2 bases at J, leaving 6 bases unmatched. Germline loops: CDR1 SEHNR, CDR2 FQNEAQ (reference sequence). This CDR3 is 16 amino acids long. The CDR3 here is CASSVEGAPYNSPLHF. CDR3 in DNA: TGTGCCAGCAGCGTAGAGGGGGCGCCCTATAATTCACCCCTCCACTTT.

The V gene is TRBV12-3 or TRBV12-4, the J gene TRBJ2-1, with 7 bases fitting TRBD1. V lost 6 bases, J lost 1 base, and 3 bases stayed unmatched. The CDR3 loop spans 14 amino acids. The CDR3 bases are TGTGCCAGCAGGCCCAGGGGGTCCTACAATGAGCAGTTCTTC. It codes for CASRPRGSYNEQFF.

V gene TRBV7-2 combines with J gene TRBJ2-7; 8 nucleotides match TRBD1. Per the germline V gene, CDR1 is SGHTA and CDR2 is FQGNSA. The J segment lost 6 bases and the V segment lost 5 bases, leaving 12 bases of the junction unmatched. The CDR3 is 15 residues long. The CDR3, as DNA: TGTGCCAGCAGCGGCGGGACAGGACGTGGGATCGAGCAGTACTTC. The encoded protein is CASSGGTGRGIEQYF.

This clonotype came up many times. This chain connects TRBV29-1 to TRBJ2-1, with D unclear. CDR1 and CDR2 (germline): SQVTM, ANQGSEA. This CDR3 has 11 amino acids. The V and J ends lost 3 bases and 10 bases respectively, with 10 bases between them. CDR3 nucleotides: TGCAGCGTTGAGAGGTTGGGGGAGCAGTTCTTC. It translates to CSVERLGEQFF.

This clonotype was detected once. The genes are TRBV12-3 or TRBV12-4 and TRBJ2-5, with D perhaps matching TRBD1 (6 bases). The J call is doubtful: the DNA matches TRBJ2-7 better. This CDR3 is 13 amino acids long. CDR3 region: CASSSGHQYEQYF. In DNA, the CDR3 is TGTGCCAGCAGTTCGGGACACCAGTACGAGCAGTACTTC.

The chain has TRBV7-2 and TRBJ2-5; D is perhaps TRBD2 (6 bases). Per the germline V gene, CDR1 is SGHTA and CDR2 is FQGNSA. The CDR3 has 15 amino acids. Trimming removed 5 bases from V and 5 bases from J, with 18 bases in between. CDR3 protein: CASSVTDSAGETQYF. CDR3 coding DNA: TGTGCCAGCAGCGTAACGGACTCGGCGGGGGAGACCCAGTACTTC.

The chain recombines TRBV5-1 with TRBJ2-3; no definite D call. The germline V gene has CDR1 SGHRS and CDR2 YFSETQ. V was shortened by 4 bases and J by 5 bases, with 14 bases between the two germline ends. This CDR3 spans 14 amino acids. The CDR3: CASSTGSIGDTQYF. The CDR3 DNA follows: TGCGCCAGCAGCACCGGGTCCATCGGAGATACGCAGTATTTT.

The chain uses TRBV27 and TRBJ2-6; the match to TRBD2 covers 12 bases. The V and J ends lost 5 bases and 0 bases, in that order; junction bases with no gene match: 5. The length of the CDR3 is 18 residues. CDR1 and CDR2 (germline): MNHEY, SMNVEV (reference sequence). CDR3 loop: CASSTRLAGDSGANVLTF. Here the CDR3 DNA reads TGTGCCAGCAGTACACGACTAGCGGGGGACTCTGGGGCCAACGTCCTGACTTTC. Full variable domain (rest looked up from reference TRBV27 and TRBJ2-6): EAQVTQNPRYLITVTGKKLTVTCSQNMNHEYMSWYRQDPGLGLRQIYYSMNVEVTDKGDVPEGYKVSRKEKRNFPLILESPSPNQTSLYFCASSTRLAGDSGANVLTFGAGSRLTVL.

The chain recombines TRBV28 with TRBJ1-2, with 7 positions matching TRBD1. The CDR3 runs 16 residues. The V segment lost 7 bases and the J segment 4 bases; nucleotides outside the gene matches: 15. Germline CDR1 and CDR2: MDHEN and SYDVKM. The CDR3 coding sequence is TGTGCCAGCACCCAGGCCCGGGACAGTCCCGGCTATGGCTACACCTTC. Translation gives CASTQARDSPGYGYTF.

This clonotype occurred many times. V and J are TRBV5-1 and TRBJ1-1, with D maybe TRBD1 (5 bases). The CDR3 has 12 residues. V was clipped by 0 bases and J by 8 bases, with 8 bases between them. The germline gives CDR1 SGHRS, CDR2 YFSETQ. The CDR3 bases are TGCGCCAGCAGCTTGGACGGGGCAGAAGCTTTCTTT. Translating gives CASSLDGAEAFF.

This clonotype was observed many times. The V and J genes are TRBV4-2 and TRBJ1-2; D gene uncertain. The CDR3 extends over 12 amino acids. Trimming removed 1 base from V and 13 bases from J, with 13 bases in between. Germline V CDR1 and CDR2: LGHNA, YNFKEQ. DNA for the CDR3: TGTGCCAGCAGCCAAGTGGGTCCTCCAGGCACCTTC. Encoded protein: CASSQVGPPGTF.

This clonotype was seen more than once but under ten times. This chain uses TRBV18 with TRBJ1-1; D ambiguous. The CDR3 has 14 residues. Looked up from germline, CDR1 is KGHSH and CDR2 is LQKENI. Trimming cost V 3 bases and J 6 bases, with 14 bases left between them. CDR3 in amino acids: CASSPGVALPEAFF. The CDR3 coding sequence is TGTGCCAGCTCACCCGGTGTAGCGCTCCCTGAAGCTTTCTTT.